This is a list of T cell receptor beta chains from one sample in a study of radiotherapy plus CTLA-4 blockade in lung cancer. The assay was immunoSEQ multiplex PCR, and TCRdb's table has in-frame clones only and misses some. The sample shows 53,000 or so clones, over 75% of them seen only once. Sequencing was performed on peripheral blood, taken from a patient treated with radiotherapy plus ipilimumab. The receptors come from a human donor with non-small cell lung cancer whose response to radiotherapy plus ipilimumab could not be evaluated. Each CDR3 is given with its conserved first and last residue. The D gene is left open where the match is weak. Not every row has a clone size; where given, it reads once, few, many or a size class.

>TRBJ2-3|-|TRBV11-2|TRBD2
CASSRDTSSGLVANTQYF
TGTGCCAGCAGCCGAGACACAAGCTCGGGACTAGTGGCCAATACGCAGTATTTT
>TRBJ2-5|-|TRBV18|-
CASSAIDSPGYF
TGTGCCAGCTCAGCAATCGATAGCCCTGGGTACTTC
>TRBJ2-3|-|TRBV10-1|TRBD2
CASSDLGLAGGVTQYF
TGCGCCAGCAGTGACCTTGGGCTAGCGGGGGGGGTTACGCAGTATTTT
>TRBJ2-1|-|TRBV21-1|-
CASSKGGTSGKHEQFF
TGTGCCAGCAGCAAAGGGGGGACTAGCGGGAAACATGAGCAGTTCTTC
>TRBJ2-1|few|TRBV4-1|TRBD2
CASSQARGGEQFF
TGCGCCAGCAGCCAAGCGCGGGGGGGAGAGCAGTTCTTC
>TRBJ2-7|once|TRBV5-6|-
CASRWRRGGQYEQYF
TGTGCCAGCCGCTGGCGGAGGGGGGGCCAGTACGAGCAGTACTTC
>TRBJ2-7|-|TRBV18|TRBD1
CASSQGDSSYEQYF
TGTGCCAGCTCACAGGGGGACAGTTCCTACGAGCAGTACTTC
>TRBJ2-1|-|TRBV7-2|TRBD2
CASSFRFSGGRYNEQFF
TGTGCCAGCAGCTTCCGGTTTAGCGGGGGGAGGTACAATGAGCAGTTCTTC
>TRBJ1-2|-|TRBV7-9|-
CASSLGEGLYGYTF
TGTGCCAGCAGCCTTGGGGAGGGGCTCTATGGCTACACCTTC
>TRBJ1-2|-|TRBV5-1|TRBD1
CASSLTGGAYGYTF
TGCGCCAGCAGTCTAACAGGGGGCGCGTATGGCTACACCTTC
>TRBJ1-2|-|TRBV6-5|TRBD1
CASSLQGVGYTF
TGTGCCAGCAGTCTACAGGGGGTTGGCTACACCTTC
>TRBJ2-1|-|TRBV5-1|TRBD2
CASSLTSAPYNEQFF
TGCGCCAGCAGCTTGACTAGCGCTCCCTACAATGAGCAGTTCTTC
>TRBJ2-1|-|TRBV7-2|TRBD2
CASSLWLAGLPGTYNEQFF
TGTGCCAGCAGCTTGTGGCTAGCGGGCCTCCCGGGAACCTACAATGAGCAGTTCTTC
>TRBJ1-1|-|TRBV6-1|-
CASSESTVNTEAFF
TGTGCCAGCAGTGAAAGCACGGTGAACACTGAAGCTTTCTTT
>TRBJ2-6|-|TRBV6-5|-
CASSYGMTAGANVLTF
TGTGCCAGCAGTTACGGGATGACAGCTGGGGCCAACGTCCTGACTTTC
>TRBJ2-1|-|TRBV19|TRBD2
CASSGRTSGGRNEQFF
TGTGCCAGTAGTGGACGGACTAGCGGGGGACGGAATGAGCAGTTCTTC
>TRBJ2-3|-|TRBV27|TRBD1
CASSSPMRHRGIADTQYF
TGTGCCAGCAGTTCCCCCATGCGCCACAGGGGAATAGCAGATACGCAGTATTTT
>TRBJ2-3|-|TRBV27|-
CASGLSGRATSTDTQYF
TGTGCCAGCGGATTATCCGGGCGGGCAACATCAACAGATACGCAGTATTTT
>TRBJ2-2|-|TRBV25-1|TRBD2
CASSELAGGPGELFF
TGTGCCAGCAGTGAATTAGCGGGGGGGCCCGGGGAGCTGTTTTTT
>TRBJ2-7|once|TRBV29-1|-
CSVGLNGHEQYF
TGCAGCGTTGGGTTGAATGGGCACGAGCAGTACTTC
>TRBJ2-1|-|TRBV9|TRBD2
CASSYRTSGDDEQFF
TGTGCCAGCAGCTACAGGACTAGCGGCGACGATGAGCAGTTCTTC
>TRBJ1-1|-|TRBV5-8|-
CASSFGETEAFF
TGTGCCAGCAGCTTTGGGGAGACTGAAGCTTTCTTT
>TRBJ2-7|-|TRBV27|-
CASSFVQGSYEQYF
TGTGCCAGCAGTTTTGTACAGGGCTCCTACGAGCAGTACTTC
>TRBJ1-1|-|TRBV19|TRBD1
CASSPRTYRGLSTEAFF
TGTGCCAGTAGTCCACGGACCTACAGGGGGCTTAGCACTGAAGCTTTCTTT